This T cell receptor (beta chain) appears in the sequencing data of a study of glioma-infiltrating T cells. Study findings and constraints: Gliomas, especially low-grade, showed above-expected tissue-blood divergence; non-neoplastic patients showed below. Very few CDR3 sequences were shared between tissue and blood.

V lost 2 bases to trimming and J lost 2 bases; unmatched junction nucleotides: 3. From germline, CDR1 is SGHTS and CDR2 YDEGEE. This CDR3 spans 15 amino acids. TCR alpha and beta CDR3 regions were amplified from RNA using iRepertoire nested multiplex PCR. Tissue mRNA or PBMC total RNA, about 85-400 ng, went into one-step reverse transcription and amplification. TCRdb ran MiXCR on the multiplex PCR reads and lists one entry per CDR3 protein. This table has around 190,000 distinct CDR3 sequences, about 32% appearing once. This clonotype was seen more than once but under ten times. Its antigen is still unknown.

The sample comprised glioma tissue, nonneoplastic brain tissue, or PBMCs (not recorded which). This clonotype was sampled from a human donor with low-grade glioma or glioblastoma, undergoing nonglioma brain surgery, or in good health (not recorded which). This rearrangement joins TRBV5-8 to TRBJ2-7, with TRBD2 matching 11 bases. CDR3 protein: CASSFSGRATYEQYF. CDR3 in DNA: TGTGCCAGCAGCTTTAGCGGGAGGGCTACCTACGAGCAGTACTTC.